Listed below are T cell receptor beta chains from one sample, sequenced in a study of cytomegalovirus exposure and HLA in healthy donors. Data came from immunoSEQ multiplex PCR; TCRdb stores just in-frame clones and leaves some out. The sample lists hundreds of thousands of clones; roughly 80% were seen once. Specimen: PBMCs. These receptors were taken from a male donor in good health and CMV-seronegative. CDR3s include the opening cysteine and the closing phenylalanine or tryptophan. Fields, in order: J gene, D gene, V gene, clone size, CDR3 protein, CDR3 DNA. The D gene is left open where the match is weak. Clone size, where shown, is once, few, many, or a class for clones that have expanded.

j_call: TRBJ1-2; d_call: NA; v_call: TRBV6-5; clone_size: NA; cdr3_aa: CASSYGSGYGYTF; cdr3_nt: TGTGCCAGCAGTTACGGTTCGGGCTATGGCTACACCTTC
j_call: TRBJ1-4; d_call: TRBD1; v_call: TRBV7-9; clone_size: NA; cdr3_aa: CASSPTGGLATNEKLFF; cdr3_nt: TGTGCCAGCAGCCCAACAGGGGGCCTTGCAACTAATGAAAAACTGTTTTTT
j_call: TRBJ2-1; d_call: TRBD2; v_call: TRBV19; clone_size: NA; cdr3_aa: CASTSPTSGYNEQFF; cdr3_nt: TGTGCCAGTACCTCTCCGACTAGCGGATACAATGAGCAGTTCTTC
j_call: TRBJ1-2; d_call: NA; v_call: TRBV28; clone_size: NA; cdr3_aa: CASSLGGVNYGYTF; cdr3_nt: TGTGCCAGCAGTTTAGGGGGGGTCAACTATGGCTACACCTTC
j_call: TRBJ2-1; d_call: NA; v_call: TRBV25-1; clone_size: NA; cdr3_aa: CATTQGSGQFF; cdr3_nt: TGTGCCACCACCCAGGGTAGCGGGCAGTTCTTC
j_call: TRBJ1-6; d_call: NA; v_call: TRBV9; clone_size: NA; cdr3_aa: CASSRSGQYNSPLHF; cdr3_nt: TGTGCCAGCAGCAGGAGCGGGCAGTATAATTCACCCCTCCACTTT
j_call: TRBJ2-1; d_call: NA; v_call: TRBV5-6; clone_size: NA; cdr3_aa: CATEGQSSYNEQFF; cdr3_nt: TGTGCCACGGAGGGACAGAGCTCCTACAATGAGCAGTTCTTC
j_call: TRBJ2-7; d_call: NA; v_call: TRBV7-8; clone_size: NA; cdr3_aa: CASSFETSSSYEQYF; cdr3_nt: TGTGCCAGCAGCTTTGAGACTTCAAGCTCCTACGAGCAGTACTTC
j_call: TRBJ2-5; d_call: NA; v_call: TRBV30; clone_size: NA; cdr3_aa: CAWSVQRQETQYF; cdr3_nt: TGTGCCTGGAGTGTACAGCGGCAAGAGACCCAGTACTTC
j_call: TRBJ1-5; d_call: NA; v_call: TRBV9; clone_size: few; cdr3_aa: CASSVDGGDQPQHF; cdr3_nt: TGTGCCAGCAGCGTAGACGGAGGGGATCAGCCCCAGCATTTT
j_call: TRBJ2-7; d_call: TRBD2; v_call: TRBV4-2; clone_size: NA; cdr3_aa: CASSQEGAGGRSYEQYF; cdr3_nt: TGTGCCAGCAGCCAAGAAGGAGCGGGAGGCCGCTCCTACGAGCAGTACTTC
j_call: TRBJ1-6; d_call: TRBD1; v_call: TRBV7-9; clone_size: NA; cdr3_aa: CASSLGQGTGNSPLHF; cdr3_nt: TGTGCCAGCAGCTTGGGACAGGGGACGGGGAATTCACCCCTCCACTTT
j_call: TRBJ1-2; d_call: TRBD1; v_call: TRBV6-5; clone_size: NA; cdr3_aa: CASKEDRIGDYTF; cdr3_nt: TGTGCCAGCAAAGAGGACAGGATTGGCGACTACACCTTC
j_call: TRBJ2-3; d_call: NA; v_call: TRBV4-1; clone_size: few; cdr3_aa: CASSQSQGTDTQYF; cdr3_nt: TGCGCCAGCAGCCAAAGCCAGGGCACAGATACGCAGTATTTT
j_call: TRBJ2-7; d_call: NA; v_call: TRBV7-9; clone_size: NA; cdr3_aa: CSSSGYSLYEQYF; cdr3_nt: TGTTCCAGCAGCGGTTATAGCCTCTACGAGCAGTACTTC
j_call: TRBJ2-5; d_call: TRBD1; v_call: TRBV4-1; clone_size: NA; cdr3_aa: CASSQFSTGDKYQETQYF; cdr3_nt: TGCGCCAGCAGCCAATTCTCGACAGGGGATAAGTACCAAGAGACCCAGTACTTC
j_call: TRBJ1-1; d_call: TRBD1; v_call: TRBV7-9; clone_size: NA; cdr3_aa: CASSFGTGVMNTEAFF; cdr3_nt: TGTGCCAGCAGTTTTGGGACAGGGGTTATGAACACTGAAGCTTTCTTT
j_call: TRBJ1-2; d_call: NA; v_call: TRBV27; clone_size: NA; cdr3_aa: CASSSRGGRIYGYTF; cdr3_nt: TGTGCCAGCAGTTCCAGAGGGGGACGGATCTATGGCTACACCTTC
j_call: TRBJ2-4; d_call: TRBD2; v_call: TRBV2; clone_size: NA; cdr3_aa: CATLGVAGASAKNIQYF; cdr3_nt: TGTGCCACCCTCGGGGTAGCGGGAGCCTCAGCCAAAAACATTCAGTACTTC
j_call: TRBJ2-2; d_call: NA; v_call: TRBV6-6; clone_size: NA; cdr3_aa: CASRRHANPGELFF; cdr3_nt: TGTGCCAGCAGAAGACACGCGAACCCCGGGGAGCTGTTTTTT